This T cell receptor (beta chain) was found in a study of T cell responses to AZD1222 COVID-19 vaccine. Trimming took 1 base from V and 2 from J, leaving 14 bases between them. This CDR3 is 16 amino acids long. Per germline, CDR1 SGHDT and CDR2 YYEEEE. The protocol was immunoSEQ multiplex PCR, while the TCRdb copy is restricted to in-frame clones and leaves out a portion. The sample includes about 17,000 clones, about four fifths seen only once; the top ten take more than 13%. The chain has TRBV5-6 and TRBJ2-3; a weak D match, TRBD2 (5 bases). The TCR sequence derives from an adult who received the AZD1222 COVID-19 vaccine. The sample here was peripheral blood, taken 28 days after the second AZD1222 dose. The CDR3 loop is CASSLSPTRDTDTQYF. CDR3 in DNA: TGTGCCAGCAGCTTGTCGCCGACTCGGGACACAGATACGCAGTATTTT. The full variable domain, rest sourced from reference TRBV5-6 and TRBJ2-3, is DAGVTQSPTHLIKTRGQQVTLRCSPKSGHDTVSWYQQALGQGPQFIFQYYEEEERQRGNFPDRFSGHQFPNYSSELNVNALLLGDSALYLCASSLSPTRDTDTQYFGPGTRLTVL.